This T cell receptor (beta chain) was found in a study of blood T cell repertoires in COVID-19. Looking at the study overall: Sources were T cells, B-cell-depleted T cells, or PBMCs; the material itself was cDNA or gDNA.

Germline V gene sequence: CDR1 GTSNPN, CDR2 SVGIG (reference sequence). V was pared by 2 bases and J by 12 bases, with 13 bases of the junction left unmatched. CDR3 size: 14 residues. The protocol was immunoSEQ multiplex PCR, while the TCRdb copy is restricted to in-frame clones and leaves out a portion. The profile shows about 260,000 clones, approximately 90% of them singletons. In terms of age and location, participants ranged from roughly 18 to 90 years and lived in about two dozen US areas. Cohort allocation depended upon clinical history that participants reported. Within the 2 weeks before study entry, each person in the exposed group met a COVID-19 case.

The receptor's source is a middle-aged man who had been exposed to COVID-19. V usage is TRBV30 and J usage is TRBJ2-1; 7 bases match TRBD2. The source material was PBMCs or T cells enriched from blood (not recorded which). Written as DNA, the CDR3 is TGTGCCTGGAGTTTTTCGGGCGGGAGAATCAGGCAGTTCTTC. This sequence encodes CAWSFSGGRIRQFF.